What follows describes a single T cell receptor beta chain. What it recognizes is unknown. The table came from immunoSEQ multiplex PCR; TCRdb's copy has only in-frame clones and leaves some out. The data contain about 98,000 clones, about 91% of them singletons. The data are from a study of T cell responses to AZD1222 COVID-19 vaccine. The study, taken as a whole, reports: At 160-218 and 743-854, vaccine-associated CD4 TCRs were dominant, and they spanned spike.

Germline values: CDR1 LNHDA, CDR2 SQIVND (reference sequence). The CDR3 has 13 amino acids. The V end lost 9 bases, the J end lost 1 base, and 10 bases lay between the germline ends. The sequence came from an adult in good health. Sequencing was performed on peripheral blood, taken on day 0 of MenACWY control vaccination. This rearrangement joins TRBV19 to TRBJ1-3; D gene unclear. The CDR3: CASQRESGNTIYF. The CDR3 nucleotides read TGTGCCAGCCAGAGGGAATCTGGAAACACCATATATTTT.